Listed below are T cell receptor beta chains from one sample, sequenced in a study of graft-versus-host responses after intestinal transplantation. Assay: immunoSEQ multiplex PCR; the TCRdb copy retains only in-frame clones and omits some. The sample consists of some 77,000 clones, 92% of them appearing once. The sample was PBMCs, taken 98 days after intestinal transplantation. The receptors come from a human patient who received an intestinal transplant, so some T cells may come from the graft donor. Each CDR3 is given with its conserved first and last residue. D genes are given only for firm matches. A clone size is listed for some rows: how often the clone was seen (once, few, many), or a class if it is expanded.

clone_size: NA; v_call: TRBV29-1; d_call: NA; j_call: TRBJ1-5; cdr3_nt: TGCAGCGTTAGTAGGGGCCGGAATCAGCCCCAGCATTTT; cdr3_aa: CSVSRGRNQPQHF
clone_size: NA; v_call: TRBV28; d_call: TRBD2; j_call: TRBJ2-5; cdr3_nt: TGTGCCAGCAGTCCCTGGACTAGCGGGCCGCAAGAGACCCAGTACTTC; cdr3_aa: CASSPWTSGPQETQYF
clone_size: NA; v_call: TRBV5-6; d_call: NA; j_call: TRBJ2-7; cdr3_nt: TGTGCCAGCAGCCTGAGGTACTACGAGCAGTACTTC; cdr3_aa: CASSLRYYEQYF
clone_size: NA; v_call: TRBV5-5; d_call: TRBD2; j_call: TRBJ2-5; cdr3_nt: TGTGCCAGCGCCCCTGCTGAGGGAGCGGGGGGGCTGGAGACCCAGTACTTC; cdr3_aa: CASAPAEGAGGLETQYF
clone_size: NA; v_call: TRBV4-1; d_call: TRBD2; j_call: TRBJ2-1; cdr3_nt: TGCGCCAGCAGCCATGCCCGACTAGCGGGAGTCTACAATGAGCAGTTCTTC; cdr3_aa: CASSHARLAGVYNEQFF
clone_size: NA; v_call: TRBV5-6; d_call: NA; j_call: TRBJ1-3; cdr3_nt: TGTGCCAGCAGCTTGGGGGTTGACAGCTCTGGAAACACCATATATTTT; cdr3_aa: CASSLGVDSSGNTIYF
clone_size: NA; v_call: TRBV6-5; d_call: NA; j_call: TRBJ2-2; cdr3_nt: TGTGCCAGCAGTGACTCCCCTGCGAATAGGGAGCTGTTTTTT; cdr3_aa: CASSDSPANRELFF
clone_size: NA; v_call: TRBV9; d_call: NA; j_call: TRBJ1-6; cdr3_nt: TGTGCCAGCAGCGTAGAGACAGTCCCAAATTCACCCCTCCACTTT; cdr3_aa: CASSVETVPNSPLHF
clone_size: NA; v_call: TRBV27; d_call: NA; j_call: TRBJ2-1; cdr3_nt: TGTGCCAGCAGTTTCCTGGTGTCGTCCCGGGTAGCCTACAATGAGCAGTTCTTC; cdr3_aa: CASSFLVSSRVAYNEQFF
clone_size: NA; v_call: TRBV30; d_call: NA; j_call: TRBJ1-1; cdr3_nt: TGTGCCTGGGTCAGGAACACTGAAGCTTTCTTT; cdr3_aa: CAWVRNTEAFF
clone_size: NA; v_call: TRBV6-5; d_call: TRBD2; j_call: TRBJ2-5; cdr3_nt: TGTGCCAGCAGTTACGGCGGGGGTGAGGAGTACTTC; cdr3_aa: CASSYGGGEEYF
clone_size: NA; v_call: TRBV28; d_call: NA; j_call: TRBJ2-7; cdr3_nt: TGTGCCAGCAGTTCAGGCGGATACGAGCAGTACTTC; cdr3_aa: CASSSGGYEQYF
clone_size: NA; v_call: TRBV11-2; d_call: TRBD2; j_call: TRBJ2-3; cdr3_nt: TGTGCCAGCAGCTTAGCCGGGCGGGGGTACACAGATACGCAGTATTTT; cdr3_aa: CASSLAGRGYTDTQYF
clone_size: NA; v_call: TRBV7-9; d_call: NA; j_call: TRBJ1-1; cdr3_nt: TGTGCCAGCAGCCGAGATCCGACAGGTTCGGGCACTGAAGCTTTCTTT; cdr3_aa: CASSRDPTGSGTEAFF
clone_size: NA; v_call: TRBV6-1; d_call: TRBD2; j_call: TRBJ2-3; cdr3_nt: TGTGCCAGCAGCGTGATAGCGGGGGAAGGGGATACGCAGTATTTT; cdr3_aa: CASSVIAGEGDTQYF
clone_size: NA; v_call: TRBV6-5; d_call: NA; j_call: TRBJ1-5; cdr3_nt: TGTGCCAGCTCGGCGGGCAGGGGAGGGCAGCCCCAGCATTTT; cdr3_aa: CASSAGRGGQPQHF
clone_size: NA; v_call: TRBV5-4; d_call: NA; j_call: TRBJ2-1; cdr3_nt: TGTGCCAGCAGCCGGGACATGATCAACAATGAGCAGTTCTTC; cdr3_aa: CASSRDMINNEQFF
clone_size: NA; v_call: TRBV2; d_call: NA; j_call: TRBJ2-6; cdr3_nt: TGTGCCAGCAGTGAATCGTTAGGCTCTGGGGCCAACGTCCTGACTTTC; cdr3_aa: CASSESLGSGANVLTF
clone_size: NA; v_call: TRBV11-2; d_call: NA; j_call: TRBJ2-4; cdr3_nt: TGTGCCAGCAGTAATCCGGGACTGAGAAACATTCAGTACTTC; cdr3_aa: CASSNPGLRNIQYF
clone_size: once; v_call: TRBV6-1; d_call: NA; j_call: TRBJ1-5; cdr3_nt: TGTGCCAGCAGGGACAGCACCAATCAGCCCCAGCATTTT; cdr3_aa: CASRDSTNQPQHF
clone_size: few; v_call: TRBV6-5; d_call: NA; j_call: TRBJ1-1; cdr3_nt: TGTGCCAGCAGTTACTCGTCATGGGGGGGGACTGAAGCTTTCTTT; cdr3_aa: CASSYSSWGGTEAFF
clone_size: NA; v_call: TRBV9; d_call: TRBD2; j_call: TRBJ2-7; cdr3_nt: TGTGCCAGCAGCTTAGCCGAAGCGGGGGGCCACGAGCAGTACTTC; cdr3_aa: CASSLAEAGGHEQYF
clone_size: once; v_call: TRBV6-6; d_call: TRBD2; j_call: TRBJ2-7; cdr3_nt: TGTGCCAGCAGTTACACGGGGGGAGGGAACTACGAGCAGTACTTC; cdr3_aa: CASSYTGGGNYEQYF
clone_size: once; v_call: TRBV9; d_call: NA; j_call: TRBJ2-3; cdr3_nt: TGTGCCAGCAGCGCAGGGGGGCGGGGCACAGATACGCAGTATTTT; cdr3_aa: CASSAGGRGTDTQYF
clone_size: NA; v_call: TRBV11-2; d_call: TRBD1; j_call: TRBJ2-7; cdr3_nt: TGTGCCAGCAGCTTAGGGACAGGGAGCCCCTACGAGCAGTACTTC; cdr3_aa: CASSLGTGSPYEQYF
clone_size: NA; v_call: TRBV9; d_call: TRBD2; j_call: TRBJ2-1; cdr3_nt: TGTGCCAGCAGCGCTAACACCCAACAGCTAGCGGGAGTAAATGAGCAGTTCTTC; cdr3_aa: CASSANTQQLAGVNEQFF
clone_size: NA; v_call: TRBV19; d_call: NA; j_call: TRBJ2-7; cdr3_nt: TGTGCCAGTAGTATTGGGGCAGGGCCCTACGAGCAGTACTTC; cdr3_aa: CASSIGAGPYEQYF
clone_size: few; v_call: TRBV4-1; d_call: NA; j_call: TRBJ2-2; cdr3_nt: TGCGCCAGCGGAGACCGGACCGGGGAGCTGTTTTTT; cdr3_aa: CASGDRTGELFF
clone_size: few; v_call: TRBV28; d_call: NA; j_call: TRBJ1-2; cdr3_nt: TGTGCCAGCAGTTTAACGGCGACCGGCTACACCTTC; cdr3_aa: CASSLTATGYTF
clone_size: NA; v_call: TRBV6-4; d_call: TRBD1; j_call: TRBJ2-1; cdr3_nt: TGTGTCAGCAGTGAGGGGACAGTTGAGCAGTTCTTC; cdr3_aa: CVSSEGTVEQFF
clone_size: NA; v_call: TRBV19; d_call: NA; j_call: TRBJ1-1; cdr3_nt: TGTGCCAGTAGTATACGTCCCCAATTTAACACTGAAGCTTTCTTT; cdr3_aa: CASSIRPQFNTEAFF
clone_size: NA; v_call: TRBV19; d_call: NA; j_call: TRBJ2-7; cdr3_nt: TGTGCCAGTAGTAGATGGGGCAGCTCCTACGAGCAGTACTTC; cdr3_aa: CASSRWGSSYEQYF
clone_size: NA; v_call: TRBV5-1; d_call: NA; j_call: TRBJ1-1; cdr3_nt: TGCGCCAGCAGCTTGGCCGGAAGCACTGAAGCTTTCTTT; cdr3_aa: CASSLAGSTEAFF
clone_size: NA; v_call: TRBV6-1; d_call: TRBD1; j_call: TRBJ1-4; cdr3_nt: TGTGCCAGCAGCCTACAGGGGAGTGAAAAACTGTTTTTT; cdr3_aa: CASSLQGSEKLFF
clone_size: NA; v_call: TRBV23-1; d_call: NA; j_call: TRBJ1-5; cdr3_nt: TGCGCCAGCAGTCAAGCAGGACGGCAGCCCCAGCATTTT; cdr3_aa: CASSQAGRQPQHF
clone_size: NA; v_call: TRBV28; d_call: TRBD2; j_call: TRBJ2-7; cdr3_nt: TGTGCCAGCAGTTTCGCTACTAGCGGTAGCTCCTACGAGCAGTACTTC; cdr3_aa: CASSFATSGSSYEQYF
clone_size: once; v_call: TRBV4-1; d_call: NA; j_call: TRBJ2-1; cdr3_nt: TGCGCCAGCAGCCAACTCGACAATGAGCAGTTCTTC; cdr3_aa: CASSQLDNEQFF
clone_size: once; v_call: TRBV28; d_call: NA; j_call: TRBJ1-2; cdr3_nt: TGTGCCAGCACCATCTCCGGGGCAAATTTTTATGGCTACACCTTC; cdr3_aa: CASTISGANFYGYTF
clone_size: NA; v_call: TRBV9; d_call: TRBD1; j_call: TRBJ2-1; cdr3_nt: TGTGCCAGCAGCGTCCGACAGGGCGGCGATGAGCAGTTCTTC; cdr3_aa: CASSVRQGGDEQFF
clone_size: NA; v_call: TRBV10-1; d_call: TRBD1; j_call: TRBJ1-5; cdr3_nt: TGCGCCAGCAGACCGGACAGGGGGCTTGGTCAGCCCCAGCATTTT; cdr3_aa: CASRPDRGLGQPQHF
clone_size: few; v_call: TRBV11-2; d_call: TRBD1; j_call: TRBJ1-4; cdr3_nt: TGTGCCAGCAGCTTAGCAGGGGGGCCAACTAATGAAAAACTGTTTTTT; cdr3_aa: CASSLAGGPTNEKLFF
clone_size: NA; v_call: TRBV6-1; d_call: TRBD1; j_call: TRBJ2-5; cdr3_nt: TGTGCCAGCAGTACAGGGGGCTGGGAGACCCAGTACTTC; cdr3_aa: CASSTGGWETQYF
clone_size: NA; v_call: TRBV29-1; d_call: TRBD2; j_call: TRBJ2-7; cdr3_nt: TGCAGCGTGGGGGGGTCATACGAGCAGTACTTC; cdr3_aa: CSVGGSYEQYF
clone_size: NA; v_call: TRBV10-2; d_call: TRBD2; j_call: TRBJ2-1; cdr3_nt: TGCGCCAGCAGTGATGAAGGGATAGCGGGGAATGAGCAGTTCTTC; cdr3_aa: CASSDEGIAGNEQFF
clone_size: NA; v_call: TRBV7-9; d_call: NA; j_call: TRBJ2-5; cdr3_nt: TGTGCCAGCAGCCCAGGACAACCACAAGAGACCCAGTACTTC; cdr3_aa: CASSPGQPQETQYF
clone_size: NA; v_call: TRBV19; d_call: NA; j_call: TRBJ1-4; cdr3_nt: TGTGCCAGTAGTAGAGACCGAGCAACTAATGAAAAACTGTTTTTT; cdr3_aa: CASSRDRATNEKLFF
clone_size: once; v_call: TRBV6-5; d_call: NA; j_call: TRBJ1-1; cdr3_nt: TGTGCCAGCAGTTACTCGATAGGGGGGGAGACTGAAGCTTTCTTT; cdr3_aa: CASSYSIGGETEAFF
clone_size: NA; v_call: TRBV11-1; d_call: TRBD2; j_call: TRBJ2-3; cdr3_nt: TGTGCCAGCAGCCATAGCGGGGGGAGCACAGATACGCAGTATTTT; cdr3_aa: CASSHSGGSTDTQYF